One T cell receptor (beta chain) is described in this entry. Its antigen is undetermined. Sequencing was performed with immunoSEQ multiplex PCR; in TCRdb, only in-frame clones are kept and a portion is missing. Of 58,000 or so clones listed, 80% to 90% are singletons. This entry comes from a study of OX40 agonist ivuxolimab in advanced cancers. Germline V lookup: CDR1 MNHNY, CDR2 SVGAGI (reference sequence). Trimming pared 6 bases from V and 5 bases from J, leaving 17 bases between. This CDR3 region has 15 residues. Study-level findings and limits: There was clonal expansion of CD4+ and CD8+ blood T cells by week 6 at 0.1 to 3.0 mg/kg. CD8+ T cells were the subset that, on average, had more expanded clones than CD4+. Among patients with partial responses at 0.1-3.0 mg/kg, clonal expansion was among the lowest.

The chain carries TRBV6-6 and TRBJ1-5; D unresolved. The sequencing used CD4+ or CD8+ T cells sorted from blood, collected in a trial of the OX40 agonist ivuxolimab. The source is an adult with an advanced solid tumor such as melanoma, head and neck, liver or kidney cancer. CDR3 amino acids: CASSRTQSLYQPQHF. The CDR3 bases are TGTGCCAGCAGCCGGACCCAGTCTTTATATCAGCCCCAGCATTTT.